The clone carrying this TCR beta chain was seen at least ten times. Its antigen is as yet unknown. The sample belongs to a study of T cell repertoires in cytomegalovirus infection. Overall study: It can be stated that public TCR beta signatures indicated CMV infection as well as a matching HLA type.

With 5 bases clipped from V and 2 bases from J, the junction kept 7 bases outside the gene matches. Germline-derived CDR1 and CDR2 are SGHTA and FQGNSA. The CDR3 runs 15 residues. TCRdb reanalysed the reads using MiXCR and keeps one entry per CDR3 protein. Counted here are around 280,000 distinct CDR3 sequences, roughly an eighth occurring once; the ten biggest clones make up 7.5% to 10%. Study-wide results and limits: The ex vivo response was dominated by HLA-C-restricted CMV-specific TCR beta clonotypes. Carriers of CMV plus the relevant HLA were identified by cumulative public TCR beta family frequency.

The specimen sequenced was PBMCs. The V and J genes are TRBV7-2 and TRBJ1-2; the match to TRBD1 covers 8 bases. The TCR originated in a human donor in good health (CMV status not recorded). Some clones in this sample may be carry-over from other donors' samples. The CDR3 DNA is TGTGCCAGCAGCCAGGGGGCTCCAGGCAACTATGGCTACACCTTC. Its protein product is CASSQGAPGNYGYTF.